In its sample, the clone carrying this T cell receptor (beta chain) was seen once. This entry belongs to a study of blood T cells in healthy people across ages. The CDR3 spans 14 residues. Germline loops: CDR1 KGHDR, CDR2 SFDVKD. Unmatched junction bases numbered 5, after V lost 5 bases and J lost 6 bases. In terms of origin and age, donors were healthy Caucasian individuals from Russia aged roughly 6 to 90. The authors ran a second PCR of about 6 to 11 cycles using a sample-barcoded 5' primer and a J-beta primer mix. MiXCR was run by TCRdb on the 5' RACE reads, yielding one entry per CDR3 protein. The data show about 640,000 distinct CDR3 sequences, around three fifths seen once.

The TCR sequence derives from a man between 60 and 75 years old in good health. V is TRBV24-1 and J is TRBJ2-1; 8 bases match TRBD1. The sequencing input was blood. The CDR3 DNA follows: TGTGCCACCAGTGTGGACAGGGATCCCAATGAGCAGTTCTTC. It translates to CATSVDRDPNEQFF.